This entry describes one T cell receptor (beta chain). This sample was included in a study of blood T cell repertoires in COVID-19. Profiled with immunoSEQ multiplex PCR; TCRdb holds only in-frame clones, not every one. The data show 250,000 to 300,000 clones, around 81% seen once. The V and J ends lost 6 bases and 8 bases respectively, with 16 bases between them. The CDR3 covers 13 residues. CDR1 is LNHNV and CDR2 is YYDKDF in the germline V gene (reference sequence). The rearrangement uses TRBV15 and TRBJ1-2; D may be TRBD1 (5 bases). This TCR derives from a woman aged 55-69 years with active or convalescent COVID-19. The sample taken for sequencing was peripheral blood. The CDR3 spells CATRGQGVLGYTF. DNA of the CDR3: TGTGCCACCAGAGGACAAGGCGTCCTCGGCTACACCTTC.